These 27 T cell receptor beta chains were all obtained from the same sample, sequenced in a study of blood T cell repertoires in COVID-19 (dated by TCRdb to about 2020). The library was prepared using the immunoSEQ multiplex PCR assay. TCRdb holds this immuneACCESS table with in-frame rearrangements only. Some clones are missing; in checked studies, unresolved V genes explain under half, and the rest has no known cause. This sample is represented by about 98,000 clones; about 85% of them were singletons. Roughly 5.6% of the sample is held by the ten biggest clonotypes. Sequenced input: peripheral blood. Source of these receptors: a woman aged 45-65 years with COVID-19, enrolled during active disease.

The J gene is TRBJ1-2, the V gene TRBV5-1; perhaps TRBD1 as D (5 bases). Germline lookup yields CDR1 SGHRS and CDR2 YFSETQ. There are 13 residues in the CDR3. The germline V and J ends were trimmed by 4 bases and 4 bases, with 11 bases remaining between them. The CDR3 DNA sequence: TGCGCCAGCAGCCCAGGGATTGGCTATGGCTACACCTTC. This encodes CASSPGIGYGYTF.

The chain recombines TRBV5-1 with TRBJ2-3; 7 nucleotides align to TRBD2. V was clipped by 4 bases and J by 2 bases; unmatched bases: 10. Per the germline V gene, CDR1 is SGHRS and CDR2 is YFSETQ. The CDR3 consists of 16 residues. Here the CDR3 DNA reads TGCGCCAGCAGCGGTGTGGCGGGGGAGTTCACAGATACGCAGTATTTT. It is translated as CASSGVAGEFTDTQYF.

The chain is built from TRBV7-2 and TRBJ1-6; 8 nucleotides agree with TRBD1. The CDR3 runs to 14 residues. Germline V lookup: CDR1 SGHTA, CDR2 FQGNSA. J lost 5 bases, V lost 5 bases, and 2 bases had no gene match. The CDR3 reads CASSQDRDNSPLHF. The DNA of the CDR3 is TGTGCCAGCAGCCAGGACAGGGATAATTCACCCCTCCACTTT.

The chain uses TRBV28 and TRBJ1-4, with TRBD1 matching over 7 bases. The germline CDR1 and CDR2 sequences are MDHEN and SYDVKM. V lost 3 bases and J lost 2; bases outside the gene matches: 9. The CDR3 runs to 17 residues. In DNA form, the CDR3 reads TGTGCCAGCAGTTTTGAGGGGGCCGGGTCGACTAATGAAAAACTGTTTTTT. As protein: CASSFEGAGSTNEKLFF.

V and J are TRBV10-3 and TRBJ2-2; D call uncertain. Germline-derived CDR1 and CDR2 are ENHRY and SYGVKD. The CDR3 runs 14 residues. V was clipped by 0 bases and J by 6 bases, with 8 bases between them. CDR3 amino acids: CAISESRSPGELFF. DNA for the CDR3: TGTGCCATCAGTGAGTCTCGGTCTCCCGGGGAGCTGTTTTTT.

The V call is TRBV19, the J call TRBJ1-2, with a tentative D call TRBD1 (5 bases). The ends were cut back, 5 bases at V and 1 base at J, with 8 bases in the middle. The germline CDR1 and CDR2 sequences are LNHDA and SQIVND (reference sequence). This CDR3 contains 13 residues. The CDR3 coding sequence is TGTGCCAGTAGTGAACAGGTTAACTATGGCTACACCTTC. This encodes CASSEQVNYGYTF.

The chain carries TRBV28 and TRBJ2-1; D may be TRBD2 (6 bases). The germline V and J ends were trimmed by 4 bases and 12 bases, with 16 bases remaining between them. Per germline, CDR1 MDHEN and CDR2 SYDVKM. The CDR3 spans 13 residues. CDR3 loop: CASSSLAGFWQFF. CDR3 DNA: TGTGCCAGCAGTTCCCTTGCGGGGTTTTGGCAGTTCTTC. The whole variable domain, filled in from reference TRBV28 and TRBJ2-1, reads DVKVTQSSRYLVKRTGEKVFLECVQDMDHENMFWYRQDPGLGLRLIYFSYDVKMKEKGDIPEGYSVSREKKERFSLILESASTNQTSMYLCASSSLAGFWQFFGPGTRLTVL.

The V call is TRBV7-6, the J call TRBJ2-5; maybe TRBD2 (5 bases). Germline assignment: CDR1 SGHVS and CDR2 FNYEAQ. There are 15 residues in the CDR3. Trimming removed 5 bases from V and 5 bases from J, with 18 bases in between. CDR3 in amino acids: CASSPRLNGEETQYF. The CDR3 nucleotides read TGTGCCAGCAGCCCCCGTTTAAACGGGGAGGAGACCCAGTACTTC.

J is TRBJ1-5 and V is TRBV12-3 or TRBV12-4; D uncertain. Trimming cost V 4 bases and J 7 bases, with 11 bases left between them. This CDR3 has 13 amino acids. The CDR3: CASSYGGDQPQHF. DNA for the CDR3: TGTGCCAGCAGTTACGGAGGAGACCAGCCCCAGCATTTT.

The chain uses TRBV2 and TRBJ2-7; 10 bases are shared with TRBD2. The germline CDR1 and CDR2 sequences are SNHLY and FYNNEI. CDR3 length: 15 residues. The V and J ends lost 2 bases and 5 bases, in that order; junction bases with no gene match: 6. CDR3 region: CASSEFPLAGDEQYF. CDR3 bases: TGTGCCAGCAGTGAATTTCCCCTAGCGGGGGACGAGCAGTACTTC.

This clone was seen just once. This chain joins TRBV11-2 and TRBJ2-3, with TRBD2 matching over 11 bases. V lost 5 bases and J lost 5; bases outside the gene matches: 9. CDR3 length: 16 amino acids. The germline V gene has CDR1 SGHAT and CDR2 FQNNGV. The chain's CDR3 is CASSPDSGGAEDTQYF. CDR3 DNA: TGTGCCAGCAGCCCCGATAGCGGGGGGGCGGAAGATACGCAGTATTTT. The full variable domain, completed using reference TRBV11-2 and TRBJ2-3, is EAGVAQSPRYKIIEKRQSVAFWCNPISGHATLYWYQQILGQGPKLLIQFQNNGVVDDSQLPKDRFSAERLKGVDSTLKIQPAKLEDSAVYLCASSPDSGGAEDTQYFGPGTRLTVL.

The chain employs TRBV7-2 and TRBJ2-1; D remains ambiguous. Trimming took off 0 bases at V and 10 bases at J, with 13 bases between the two ends. This CDR3 comprises 14 residues. Germline V gene sequence: CDR1 SGHTA, CDR2 FQGNSA. CDR3 sequence (DNA): TGTGCCAGCAGCTTAGCCCCGGGTAGAAGGGAGCAGTTCTTC. Its protein product is CASSLAPGRREQFF. Drawing the rest from reference TRBV7-2 and TRBJ2-1, the complete variable domain is GAGVSQSPSNKVTEKGKDVELRCDPISGHTALYWYRQSLGQGLEFLIYFQGNSAPDKSGLPSDRFSAERTGGSVSTLTIQRTQQEDSAVYLCASSLAPGRREQFFGPGTRLTVL.

Concerning this clone: Additional DNA sequences in this sample encode the identical CDR3. This chain connects TRBV6-5 to TRBJ1-1; TRBD1 is a possible D gene (5 bases). V was shortened by 2 bases and J by 5 bases, with 9 bases between the two germline ends. The CDR3 length is 13 residues. CDR1 and CDR2 (germline): MNHEY, SVGAGI. The CDR3 DNA follows: TGTGCCAGCAGTTACGTGGCAGGGACTGAAGCTTTCTTT. The encoded protein is CASSYVAGTEAFF.

V usage is TRBV30 and J usage is TRBJ1-1; a weak D match, TRBD1 (5 bases). Trimming took off 1 base at V and 5 bases at J, with 11 bases between the two ends. Germline CDR1 reads GTSNPN; CDR2 reads SVGIG (reference sequence). The CDR3 is 13 amino acids. In DNA, the CDR3 is TGTGCCTGGAGTGGGACAACTCGGACTGAAGCTTTCTTT. Translated, it gives CAWSGTTRTEAFF.

This clone appeared a single time. The CDR3 protein is CASSQGWGGSNEQFF. In nucleotides, the CDR3 is TGCGCCAGCAGTCAAGGCTGGGGGGGGTCGAATGAGCAGTTCTTC. V and J are TRBV23-1 and TRBJ2-1; 7 positions agree with TRBD2. TRBV23-1 qualifies as an ORF whose function is uncertain. After removal of 2 bases from V and 7 bases from J, the junction contained 8 bases not matched to a gene. The CDR3 totals 15 residues.

This chain links TRBV10-3 with TRBJ2-7; possibly TRBD1 for D (6 bases). Trimming left V 6 bases short and J 5 bases short, with 11 bases between. Germline V gives CDR1 ENHRY, CDR2 SYGVKD. The CDR3 totals 12 residues. The chain's CDR3 is CAIRRAGDEQYF. DNA of the CDR3: TGTGCCATCAGGCGGGCAGGGGACGAGCAGTACTTC.

This clone was counted only a few times. V usage is TRBV3-1 (or the pseudogene TRBV3-2) and J usage is TRBJ1-5; 7 bases are a match to TRBD1. Germline trimming cut 1 base from V and 7 bases from J; bases unmatched to any gene: 4. The germline V gene has CDR1 LGHDT and CDR2 YNNKEL (reference sequence). The CDR3 length is 14 residues. The CDR3 DNA is TGTGCCAGCAGCCAAGGCAGGGGGGACCAGCCCCAGCATTTT. This translates into CASSQGRGDQPQHF.

The chain links TRBV10-2 to TRBJ2-5; TRBD2 agrees at 9 bases. Germline assignment: CDR1 WSHSY and CDR2 SAAADI. Trimming removed 7 bases from V and 4 bases from J; junction bases left unmatched: 4. The CDR3 has 13 residues. The CDR3: CASNPAGGETQYF. CDR3 in DNA: TGCGCCAGCAACCCAGCGGGGGGAGAGACCCAGTACTTC.

The chain uses TRBV6-2 or TRBV6-3 and TRBJ2-5; tentative D call: TRBD2 (5 bases). The ends were cut back, 2 bases at V and 5 bases at J, with 6 bases in the middle. CDR1 MNHEY and CDR2 SVGEGT come from the germline V gene. This CDR3 region has 12 residues. Here the CDR3 DNA reads TGTGCCAGCAGTTACCGCGGGGAGACCCAGTACTTC. This encodes CASSYRGETQYF.

The rearrangement joins TRBV27 to TRBJ1-6; D is undetermined. Germline V gene lookup returns CDR1 MNHEY and CDR2 SMNVEV (reference sequence). Trimming shortened V by 4 bases and J by 7 bases, and 5 bases separated the two germline ends. The CDR3 runs to 12 residues. CDR3 bases: TGTGCCAGCAGTTACCAGAATTCACCCCTCCACTTT. Translating it yields CASSYQNSPLHF.

V gene TRBV19 combines with J gene TRBJ1-1, with unresolved D. CDR3 length: 13 amino acids. Trimming pared 5 bases from V and 5 bases from J, leaving 12 bases between. CDR1 and CDR2 from the germline V gene are LNHDA and SQIVND (reference sequence). The CDR3 loop is CASSPPPGTEAFF. The CDR3 nucleotides read TGTGCCAGTAGTCCCCCTCCGGGGACTGAAGCTTTCTTT.

This rearrangement joins TRBV14 to TRBJ1-1, with D tentatively TRBD1 (6 bases). The CDR3 sequence is 15 residues long. V was pared by 2 bases and J by 1 base, with 11 bases between. Germline CDR1 reads SGHDN; CDR2 reads FVKESK. In nucleotides, the CDR3 is TGTGCCAGCAGCCAACAGGGGAGTAGGAACACTGAAGCTTTCTTT. It yields the protein CASSQQGSRNTEAFF. The entire variable domain, with the rest obtained from reference TRBV14 and TRBJ1-1, is as follows: EAGVTQFPSHSVIEKGQTVTLRCDPISGHDNLYWYRRVMGKEIKFLLHFVKESKQDESGMPNNRFLAERTGGTYSTLKVQPAELEDSGVYFCASSQQGSRNTEAFFGQGTRLTVV.

The genes are TRBV7-9 and TRBJ1-6; possibly TRBD1 for D (6 bases). The CDR3 is made up of 13 amino acids. Trimming pared 4 bases from V and 8 bases from J, leaving 9 bases between. Germline V gives CDR1 SEHNR, CDR2 FQNEAQ (reference sequence). The CDR3 region has the DNA TGTGCCAGCAGCTATCAGGGGTATTCACCCCTCCACTTT. The encoded protein is CASSYQGYSPLHF.

The chain combines TRBV7-2 with TRBJ2-7, with a tentative D call TRBD1 (7 bases). Germline CDR1 SGHTA, CDR2 FQGNSA. CDR3 size: 17 residues. Between the trimmed V and J ends, which lost 3 bases and 0 bases, there was a span of 18 bases. CDR3 DNA sequence: TGTGCCAGCAGCTTGGGGGGAACAGGGGTGCCCTCCTACGAGCAGTACTTC. Residues: CASSLGGTGVPSYEQYF.

The chain carries TRBV6-5 and TRBJ1-6, with 7 bases aligning to TRBD1. V was clipped by 2 bases and J by 2 bases; unmatched bases: 3. Germline loops: CDR1 MNHEY, CDR2 SVGAGI. The CDR3 sequence is 16 residues long. The chain's CDR3 is CASSYIGGTYNSPLHF. In DNA form, the CDR3 reads TGTGCCAGCAGTTACATAGGGGGCACCTATAATTCACCCCTCCACTTT.

The chain couples TRBV6-2 or TRBV6-3 to TRBJ2-5; TRBD2 matches 7 bases. The junction had 9 bases not matched to a gene; V was cut back by 1 base and J by 1 base. The CDR3 loop spans 17 amino acids. The germline gives CDR1 MNHEY, CDR2 SVGEGT. The DNA of the CDR3 is TGTGCCAGCAGTTACTTCCCGGGGGGAGGTAGCCAAGAGACCCAGTACTTC. Its protein is CASSYFPGGGSQETQYF.

This chain links TRBV18 with TRBJ2-3; 10 nucleotides align to TRBD2. This CDR3 has 14 residues. In germline, CDR1 is KGHSH, CDR2 LQKENI. The V and J ends lost 6 bases and 1 base, in that order; junction bases with no gene match: 1. The CDR3 here is CASSLAGGTDTQYF. The CDR3 DNA sequence: TGTGCCAGCTCCCTAGCGGGGGGCACAGATACGCAGTATTTT. Filled out from reference TRBV18 and TRBJ2-3, the complete variable domain reads NAGVMQNPRHLVRRRGQEARLRCSPMKGHSHVYWYRQLPEEGLKFMVYLQKENIIDESGMPKERFSAEFPKEGPSILRIQQVVRGDSAAYFCASSLAGGTDTQYFGPGTRLTVL.